These T cell receptor beta chains were read from a single sample in a study of metastatic and nonmetastatic thyroid tumors. TCRdb re-clonotyped the PCR reads through MiXCR. The table has 100,000 or so clones, 15% seen once. The sequenced sample was blood. These TCRs come from a female donor with papillary thyroid cancer or a benign thyroid nodule (not recorded which). Some clones in this sample may be carry-over from other donors' samples. The CDR3 runs from the conserved cysteine through the conserved F or W. Each record gives: D gene, J gene, clone size, V gene, CDR3 length, CDR3 DNA, CDR3 protein. D genes are given only for firm matches. Clone size is shown for a subset of rows, as once, few, many or a class of expanded clone.

>TRBD1|TRBJ1-4|few|TRBV4-1|16
TGCGCCAGCAGCCAAGTGGGGGACAGGGCAAATGAAAAACTGTTTTTT
CASSQVGDRANEKLFF
>TRBD2|TRBJ2-5|NA|TRBV20-1|16
TGCAGTGCTAGAGATTATAGCGGGGGGGTCAAAGAGACCCAGTACTTC
CSARDYSGGVKETQYF
>NA|TRBJ1-2|many|TRBV2|14
TGTGCCAGCAGTGAAGAGATGGCAGGCTATGGCTACACCTTC
CASSEEMAGYGYTF
>NA|TRBJ2-5|many|TRBV12-3/TRBV12-4|12
TGTGCCAGCAGTTCCAGTGGAGAGACCCAGTACTTC
CASSSSGETQYF
>NA|TRBJ1-2|many|TRBV6-5|15
TGTGCCAGCAGTTACGCCCCGATAGTCCCCTATGGCTACACCTTC
CASSYAPIVPYGYTF
>NA|TRBJ1-1|many|TRBV10-3|14
TGTGCCATCAGTGAGTCGAGGGATCTCACTGAAGCTTTCTTT
CAISESRDLTEAFF
>NA|TRBJ2-3|many|TRBV28|15
TGTGCCAGCAGTTTCGGCGCAGGGGCAACAGATACGCAGTATTTT
CASSFGAGATDTQYF
>NA|TRBJ1-2|many|TRBV28|17
TGTGCCAGCAGTTTAGATATCGCGACAGGTTCAAACTATGGCTACACCTTC
CASSLDIATGSNYGYTF
>NA|TRBJ2-1|NA|TRBV6-1|13
TGTGCCAGCAGTCAGGGATCCGTCAATGAGCAGTTCTTC
CASSQGSVNEQFF
>TRBD1|TRBJ2-3|NA|TRBV13|15
TGTGCCAGCAGCTCGTTGACCACAGGGGTGCATACGCAGTATTTT
CASSSLTTGVHTQYF
>TRBD1|TRBJ1-3|few|TRBV6-4|14
TGTGCAAGCAGCTCTGGGACAGGGGGAAACACCATATACTTT
CASSSGTGGNTIYF
>NA|TRBJ2-6|many|TRBV2|15
TGTGCCAGCGTATTAACGGGCTACGGGGCCAACGTCCTGACTTTC
CASVLTGYGANVLTF
>TRBD1|TRBJ2-7|many|TRBV19|15
TGTGCCAGTAGTAGGTCTAGGACAGGGGATTACGAGCAGTACTTC
CASSRSRTGDYEQYF
>NA|TRBJ1-1|few|TRBV6-1|15
TGTGCCAGCAGTCAATGGACCACTGGGTACACTGAAGCTTTCTTT
CASSQWTTGYTEAFF
>NA|TRBJ1-1|many|TRBV20-1|14
TGCAGTGCTCCGAACAGGGATGTTGCCACTGAAGCTTTCTTT
CSAPNRDVATEAFF
>NA|TRBJ1-1|many|TRBV6-1|15
TGTGCCAGCGCGGCAGACAGGTCGGCGAACACTGAAGCTTTCTTT
CASAADRSANTEAFF
>NA|TRBJ1-1|many|TRBV6-1|14
TGTGCCAGCAGTGTGTTCCCGCAGAACACTGAAGCTTTCTTT
CASSVFPQNTEAFF
>TRBD2|TRBJ2-7|many|TRBV5-1|19
TGCGCCAGCAGCCTCTCCTCGGGACTAGCGGGGGGACCTCCCTACGAGCAGTACTTC
CASSLSSGLAGGPPYEQYF
>NA|TRBJ2-5|many|TRBV7-8|13
TGTGCCAGCAGCCGGGACAAAGTGGAGACCCAGTACTTC
CASSRDKVETQYF
>NA|TRBJ2-7|many|TRBV10-1|16
TGCGCCAGCAGTGAGCGCAGGGGGGGCCTAACGGTCGAGCAGTACTTC
CASSERRGGLTVEQYF
>NA|TRBJ1-2|many|TRBV6-2/TRBV6-3|13
TGTGCCAGCAGTACCGAATCATGGTCTGGCTACACCTTC
CASSTESWSGYTF
>TRBD1|TRBJ1-1|many|TRBV18|16
TGTGCCAGCTCACCGGTCGGGACAGCACCGGGAGGAGAAGCTTTCTTT
CASSPVGTAPGGEAFF
>NA|TRBJ1-1|many|TRBV30|15
TGTGCCTGGAGTGTATGGGGCTCCATGAACACTGAAGCTTTCTTT
CAWSVWGSMNTEAFF
>NA|TRBJ2-7|many|TRBV5-6|14
TGTGCCAGCAGCTTGGGGGGCAGATGGGACGAGCAGTACTTC
CASSLGGRWDEQYF
>NA|TRBJ1-1|many|TRBV28|15
TGTGCCAGCTCTAGGCTAAGCCTCATGAACACTGAAGCTTTCTTT
CASSRLSLMNTEAFF
>NA|TRBJ2-3|many|TRBV19|15
TGTGCCAGTAGTAATGGGGGCCGGGGCACAGATACGCAGTATTTT
CASSNGGRGTDTQYF
>NA|TRBJ1-6|many|TRBV6-1|16
TGTGCCAGCACCTACGCGATTGGGAATTTTAATTCACCCCTCCACTTT
CASTYAIGNFNSPLHF
>TRBD2|TRBJ2-3|many|TRBV7-3|15
TGTGCCAGCTCTCGTAGCGGGGGGGACACAGATACGCAGTATTTT
CASSRSGGDTDTQYF
>NA|TRBJ1-1|many|TRBV2|13
TGTGCCAGCAGTAATGACAGGAACACTGAAGCTTTCTTT
CASSNDRNTEAFF
>NA|TRBJ1-2|many|TRBV7-9|13
TGTGCCAGCAGCTTAGGCGAACTGAGGGGCTACACCTTC
CASSLGELRGYTF
>NA|TRBJ1-1|many|TRBV2|10
TGTGCCCCTGGGGTCTCTGAAGCTTTCTTT
CAPGVSEAFF
>NA|TRBJ1-3|many|TRBV6-1|14
TGTGCCAGCAGGCAGGGACACTCTGGAAACACCATATATTTT
CASRQGHSGNTIYF
>NA|TRBJ2-7|NA|TRBV7-9|13
TGTGCCAGCAGCTTACGCGGTACCTACGAGCAGTACTTC
CASSLRGTYEQYF
>NA|TRBJ1-4|NA|TRBV20-1|13
TGCAGTGATGCCGGTGGGCCCTATGAAAAACTGTTTTTT
CSDAGGPYEKLFF
>NA|TRBJ2-7|medium-sized|TRBV27|15
TGTGCCAGCAGTCCCCAGGAACCCTCACTCCTACATCAGTACTTC
CASSPQEPSLLHQYF
>NA|TRBJ1-1|many|TRBV28|14
TGTGCCAGCAGTTTAAGTGGGGTTAACACTGAAGCTTTCTTT
CASSLSGVNTEAFF
>TRBD2|TRBJ2-5|NA|TRBV19|18
TGTGCCAGTAGTATAGTAGCGCTAGCGGGAGCGCACCAAGAGACCCAGTACTTC
CASSIVALAGAHQETQYF
>NA|TRBJ1-1|once|TRBV28|18
TGTGCCAGCAGTTTGGCCCTCCAGGGCCCGCCTTGGAGCACTGAAGCTTTCTTT
CASSLALQGPPWSTEAFF
>NA|TRBJ2-7|NA|TRBV6-1|13
TGTGCCAGCACCTGGGGGTTCTTGGGTGAGCAGTACTTC
CASTWGFLGEQYF
>NA|TRBJ2-7|many|TRBV6-1|14
TGTGCCTGGAGTAACGACAGCCCCCCCTCCGAGCAGTACTTC
CAWSNDSPPSEQYF
>NA|TRBJ1-2|few|TRBV6-2/TRBV6-3|17
TGTGCCAGCAGTATGCGTCCGACATGGGGCCTTCACTATGGCTACACCTTC
CASSMRPTWGLHYGYTF
>TRBD1|TRBJ2-7|few|TRBV19|13
TGTGCCAGTAGTACGGACAGGAGCTACGAGCAGTACTTC
CASSTDRSYEQYF
>NA|TRBJ2-1|many|TRBV5-1|11
TGCGCCAGCAGCTTGGGAGCTGAGCAGTTCTTC
CASSLGAEQFF
>NA|TRBJ2-3|NA|TRBV28|15
TGTGCCAGCAGCCCGGACTGGCCATGGGAAGATACGCAGTATTTT
CASSPDWPWEDTQYF
>NA|TRBJ1-2|NA|TRBV6-2/TRBV6-3|16
TGTGCCAGTTCCGGGGGGGCAGTCGGGTTCCAATATGGCTACACCTTC
CASSGGAVGFQYGYTF
>NA|TRBJ2-2|medium-sized|TRBV20-1|14
TGCAGTGCTAGAGATAAGACAAAGGGCGGGGAGCTGTTTTTT
CSARDKTKGGELFF
>NA|TRBJ2-7|many|TRBV5-4|14
TGTGCCAGCAGCCTCACAGGGAAGGGAAACGAGCAGTACTTC
CASSLTGKGNEQYF
>NA|TRBJ2-7|many|TRBV5-8|14
TGTGCCAGCAGCTTGGGTTCAGTCCCCTACGAGCAGTACTTC
CASSLGSVPYEQYF
>NA|TRBJ2-1|NA|TRBV9|17
TGTGCCAGCATCGTAGTTGAGGGCGGGGCGTCTTACAATGAGCAGTTCTTC
CASIVVEGGASYNEQFF
>TRBD2|TRBJ2-7|many|TRBV6-2/TRBV6-3|14
TGTGCCAGCAGTTCCCAGCGGGGGTCCTACGAGCAGTACTTC
CASSSQRGSYEQYF
>NA|TRBJ2-1|once|TRBV5-4|12
TGTGCCAGCAGCTTGGAAAGGCGCGAGCAGTTCTTC
CASSLERREQFF
>TRBD2|TRBJ2-4|NA|TRBV6-2/TRBV6-3|17
TGTGCCAGCAGCTCCGGGGGGGGGCTCGCGGCCAAAAACATTCGGTACTTC
CASSSGGGLAAKNIRYF
>NA|TRBJ2-1|many|TRBV5-1|16
TGCGCCAGCAGCTTGGGGTTACAGGGACACTACAATGAGCAGTTCTTC
CASSLGLQGHYNEQFF
>TRBD2|TRBJ2-7|many|TRBV6-6|14
TGTGCCAGCAGTTACGGCACTAGCGCGTACGAGCAGTACTTC
CASSYGTSAYEQYF
>TRBD1|TRBJ1-4|NA|TRBV9|16
TGTGCCAGCAGCGTAGGAATTGGACAGGGGACTGAAAAACTTTTTTTT
CASSVGIGQGTEKLFF